The 13 T cell receptor beta chains below were found in one sample sequenced in a study of T cell responses to AZD1222 COVID-19 vaccine. Data came from immunoSEQ multiplex PCR; TCRdb stores just in-frame clones and leaves some out. The repertoire holds 120,000 to 150,000 clones, around 90% seen once, with roughly 7.6% in the top ten. This specimen consisted of peripheral blood, obtained 28 days after the second dose of the MenACWY control vaccine. The receptors were sampled from an adult who received the MenACWY meningococcal vaccine as a control.

The J gene is TRBJ2-6, the V gene TRBV7-2; D is perhaps TRBD1 or TRBD2 (5 bases each). CDR1 is SGHTA and CDR2 is FQGNSA in the germline V gene. Trimming stripped 5 bases from V and 0 bases from J, with 11 bases between. There are 16 residues in the CDR3. The CDR3 sequence is CASSTGRTSGANVLTF. The DNA of the CDR3 is TGTGCCAGCAGCACGGGACGGACCTCTGGGGCCAACGTCCTGACTTTC.

The J gene is TRBJ1-6, the V gene TRBV6-1; D is unresolved. The CDR3 consists of 17 residues. Trimming stripped 0 bases from V and 9 bases from J, with 18 bases between. The V gene's germline CDR1 is MNHNS and CDR2 SASEGT. Written as DNA, the CDR3 is TGTGCCAGCAGTGAAGCACCCGCCGGGCCCCCGGCTTCACCCCTCCACTTT. Translation gives CASSEAPAGPPASPLHF.

The chain carries TRBV7-9 and TRBJ2-5; possibly TRBD2 for D (6 bases). Germline lookup yields CDR1 SEHNR and CDR2 FQNEAQ (reference sequence). The CDR3 runs to 17 residues. Trimming pared 0 bases from V and 5 bases from J, leaving 19 bases between. The CDR3 nucleotides read TGTGCCAGCAGCTTAGCGGTGTCGAGCGGGCGACGGGAGACCCAGTACTTC. Protein: CASSLAVSSGRRETQYF.

This chain uses TRBV28 with TRBJ1-5, with unresolved D. The CDR3 runs to 17 residues. Trimming removed 4 bases at V and 0 bases at J, with 16 bases between. Germline loops: CDR1 MDHEN, CDR2 SYDVKM. Here the CDR3 reads CASSSPMTPYSNQPQHF. CDR3 coding DNA: TGTGCCAGCAGTTCACCCATGACACCCTATAGCAATCAGCCCCAGCATTTT.

The chain uses TRBV5-1 and TRBJ1-6; D is possibly TRBD1 (6 bases). Germline lookup yields CDR1 SGHRS and CDR2 YFSETQ. Trimming took off 4 bases at V and 8 bases at J, with 13 bases between the two ends. The CDR3 is 14 amino acids. CDR3 amino acids: CASSPGQIDSPLHF. The DNA of the CDR3 is TGCGCCAGCAGCCCGGGACAAATAGATTCACCCCTCCACTTT.

The V call is TRBV13, the J call TRBJ1-6; 9 bases line up with TRBD1. The CDR3 covers 14 residues. Trimming removed 5 bases from V and 11 bases from J; junction bases left unmatched: 7. Per germline, CDR1 PRHDT and CDR2 FYEKMQ (reference sequence). The CDR3 loop is CASSPRTGVAPLHF. In DNA, the CDR3 is TGTGCCAGCAGCCCGAGGACAGGGGTGGCACCCCTCCACTTT.

The V call is TRBV6-2 or TRBV6-3, the J call TRBJ2-5; D unclear. Trimming shortened V by 6 bases and J by 0 bases, and 2 bases separated the two germline ends. This CDR3 is 11 amino acids long. Germline V gives CDR1 MNHEY, CDR2 SVGEGT. The CDR3 sequence: CASSHQETQYF. The CDR3 DNA reads TGTGCCAGCAGCCACCAAGAGACCCAGTACTTC.

The chain links TRBV29-1 to TRBJ2-5; D not certain. The CDR3 is 13 amino acids. The germline V gene has CDR1 SQVTM and CDR2 ANQGSEA. V lost 4 bases and J lost 2, with 11 bases in between. The CDR3 bases are TGCAGCGTTGTCGCCCGTTTACAAGAGACCCAGTACTTC. It is translated as CSVVARLQETQYF. Looking up the rest from reference TRBV29-1 and TRBJ2-5 gives the full variable domain: SAVISQKPSRDICQRGTSLTIQCQVDSQVTMMFWYRQQPGQSLTLIATANQGSEATYESGFVIDKFPISRPNLTFSTLTVSNMSPEDSSIYLCSVVARLQETQYFGPGTRLLVL.

V is TRBV6-6 and J is TRBJ2-5; the D is unclear. CDR3 length equals 13 residues. Germline V lookup: CDR1 MNHNY, CDR2 SVGAGI (reference sequence). The V end was cut by 2 bases, the J end by 5 bases, with 9 bases between. For the CDR3, the DNA is TGTGCCAGCAGTTACCGGGCCCGGGAGACCCAGTACTTC. Translated, it gives CASSYRARETQYF.

This chain links TRBV4-3 with TRBJ2-2, with 8 bases aligning to TRBD2. Unmatched junction bases numbered 1, after V lost 4 bases and J lost 0 bases. The CDR3 has 15 amino acids. Germline V gene data show CDR1 as LGHNA and CDR2 as YSLEER. The CDR3 DNA reads TGCGCCAGCAGCCGAGCGGGGGCGAACACCGGGGAGCTGTTTTTT. It codes for CASSRAGANTGELFF.

The V gene is TRBV4-3, the J gene TRBJ2-7; 10 nucleotides agree with TRBD2. V was clipped by 0 bases and J by 0 bases; unmatched bases: 8. The CDR3 consists of 18 residues. The germline CDR1 and CDR2 sequences are LGHNA and YSLEER. The CDR3 nucleotides read TGCGCCAGCAGCCAAGAATCGCTTAGCGGGGGGTTCTCCTACGAGCAGTACTTC. Translating it yields CASSQESLSGGFSYEQYF.

This clone has more than one count but fewer than ten. V usage is TRBV10-1 and J usage is TRBJ2-7; no reliable D call. Trimming removed 2 bases from V and 4 bases from J, with 9 bases in between. Germline CDR1 reads WNHNN; CDR2 reads SYGVQD (reference sequence). This CDR3 has 13 amino acids. CDR3 loop: CASSERAGYEQYF. The DNA of the CDR3 is TGCGCCAGCAGTGAGCGAGCTGGTTACGAGCAGTACTTC.

The chain carries TRBV12-5 and TRBJ2-7; D possibly matches TRBD1 or TRBD2 (7 bases each). The V end was cut by 2 bases, the J end by 3 bases, with 14 bases between. The V gene's germline CDR1 is LGHNT and CDR2 FRNRAP. The CDR3 spans 15 residues. As DNA, the CDR3 is TGTGCTAGTGGTTTGCCTCAGGGGGGGTTCTACGAGCAGTACTTC. It encodes CASGLPQGGFYEQYF.